These 10 T cell receptor beta chains were sequenced from one sample in a study of T cell changes during pregnancy in multiple sclerosis. Assay used: immunoSEQ multiplex PCR; TCRdb lists only in-frame clones, some missing. Of around 69,000 clones listed, roughly 93% are singletons. The starting material was peripheral blood, obtained in the third trimester of pregnancy. These receptors all stem from a female donor with multiple sclerosis, enrolled in a pregnancy study.

V and J are TRBV11-2 and TRBJ2-7; 7 bases line up with TRBD1. With 6 bases clipped from V and 1 base from J, the junction kept 3 bases outside the gene matches. The CDR3 length is 13 residues. Germline-derived CDR1 and CDR2 are SGHAT and FQNNGV. CDR3 in amino acids: CASRLGQSYEQYF. The CDR3, as DNA: TGTGCCAGCAGACTGGGACAGTCCTACGAGCAGTACTTC. Full variable domain (remainder filled in from reference TRBV11-2 and TRBJ2-7): EAGVAQSPRYKIIEKRQSVAFWCNPISGHATLYWYQQILGQGPKLLIQFQNNGVVDDSQLPKDRFSAERLKGVDSTLKIQPAKLEDSAVYLCASRLGQSYEQYFGPGTRLTVT.

The J gene is TRBJ1-1, the V gene TRBV9; D gene ambiguous. V was pared by 4 bases and J by 7 bases, with 20 bases between. Germline CDR1 SGDLS, CDR2 YYNGEE. The CDR3 is 15 residues long. Here the CDR3 DNA reads TGTGCCAGCAGCCGCCTCTCTGAAAGTGCACTTGAAGCTTTCTTT. Translated: CASSRLSESALEAFF.

J is TRBJ2-5 and V is TRBV5-1, with a possible D match to TRBD1 (6 bases). The V gene lost 4 bases and the J gene lost 2 bases, with 15 bases spanning the gap. Germline V lookup: CDR1 SGHRS, CDR2 YFSETQ. The CDR3 is made up of 15 amino acids. The CDR3 DNA reads as TGCGCCAGCAGCCTCAAACTACAGGGACAAGAGACCCAGTACTTC. This codes for CASSLKLQGQETQYF.

The gene calls are TRBV2 and TRBJ2-2; possible D gene TRBD2, 6 bases. With 2 bases removed from V and 7 bases from J, the gap between germline ends came to 11 bases. This CDR3 region has 14 residues. CDR1 and CDR2 from the germline V gene are SNHLY and FYNNEI. CDR3 protein: CASSELQEGGELFF. Here the CDR3 DNA reads TGTGCCAGCAGTGAATTGCAGGAGGGCGGGGAGCTGTTTTTT.

In its sample, this clone was seen once. This chain connects TRBV18 to TRBJ1-1; perhaps TRBD1 as D (5 bases). Per the germline V gene, CDR1 is KGHSH and CDR2 is LQKENI. Trimming removed 1 base from V and 7 bases from J, with 13 bases in between. The CDR3 covers 14 residues. The CDR3: CASSPRVRGDEAFF. The CDR3 region has the DNA TGTGCCAGCTCACCACGTGTTAGGGGTGATGAAGCTTTCTTT.

V gene TRBV6-1 combines with J gene TRBJ1-1, with 8 positions matching TRBD1. Trimming at V came to 4 bases and at J to 10 bases, leaving 8 bases not matched to a gene. This CDR3 contains 13 residues. Germline CDR1 is MNHNS and CDR2 is SASEGT. The CDR3 sequence is CASSAETGVVAFF. The DNA of the CDR3 is TGTGCCAGCAGTGCTGAGACAGGGGTAGTAGCTTTCTTT.

This rearrangement joins TRBV11-3 to TRBJ2-2; weak D call: TRBD1 (6 bases). Germline V gene lookup returns CDR1 SGHNT and CDR2 YENEEA. The CDR3 runs 17 residues. V gave up 3 bases and J gave up 0 bases, with 14 bases separating them. CDR3 region: CASSLGAGAANTGELFF. The CDR3 DNA sequence: TGTGCCAGCAGCTTGGGCGCAGGGGCCGCGAACACCGGGGAGCTGTTTTTT.

Only one count was recorded for this clone. The rearrangement joins TRBV5-5 to TRBJ2-7; 8 bases are a match to TRBD1. Germline lookup yields CDR1 SGHKS and CDR2 YYEKEE (reference sequence). The CDR3 loop spans 15 amino acids. Germline trimming cut 0 bases from V and 5 bases from J; bases unmatched to any gene: 7. This CDR3 is CASSLAGRQGNEQYF. The CDR3 region has the DNA TGTGCCAGCAGCTTGGCCGGGAGACAGGGGAACGAGCAGTACTTC.

The rearrangement links TRBV7-9 to TRBJ2-1; maybe TRBD1 (7 bases). This CDR3 is 17 amino acids long. Trimming took off 2 bases at V and 0 bases at J, with 14 bases between the two ends. In germline, CDR1 is SEHNR, CDR2 FQNEAQ (reference sequence). CDR3 sequence: CASSLKGAGSSYNEQFF. The CDR3 nucleotides read TGTGCCAGCAGCTTAAAGGGGGCCGGGAGCTCCTACAATGAGCAGTTCTTC.

This sequence joins TRBV27 and TRBJ1-2; 9 positions match TRBD1. The germline CDR1 and CDR2 sequences are MNHEY and SMNVEV (reference sequence). The CDR3 runs to 15 residues. Trimming at V came to 5 bases and at J to 14 bases, leaving 18 bases not matched to a gene. The CDR3 reads CASSPLGQGLGVRTF. DNA for the CDR3: TGTGCCAGCAGTCCTCTGGGACAGGGTTTGGGTGTTCGGACCTTC.